What follows describes a single T cell receptor (beta chain). This record comes from a study of T-cell reconstitution after alpha-beta-depleted transplantation in children. Unique molecular identifiers were incorporated into the prepared TCRbeta library. TCRdb re-derived calls from the PCR reads in MiXCR, one entry per CDR3 protein. The sample comprises 550,000 to 600,000 distinct CDR3 sequences, more than 20% of which are singletons, and 13% to 15% rests with the top ten. With 8 bases removed from V and 2 bases from J, the gap between germline ends came to 13 bases. CDR3 length: 14 residues. The germline V gene has CDR1 SNHLY and CDR2 FYNNEI.

This sequence joins TRBV2 and TRBJ1-5; D uncertain. Source: PBMCs, mostly from graft donor cells, taken 360 days after TCRalphabeta/CD19-depleted stem cell transplant. This clonotype was obtained from a boy under two years old who had a stem cell transplant for acute myeloid leukemia, so the T cells may come from the graft donor. The CDR3 region has the DNA TGTGCCAGCGTAAGGGAAGGTCGCAATCAGCCCCAGCATTTT. This encodes CASVREGRNQPQHF.